Detailed here is one T cell receptor beta chain. Antigen specificity is unknown. One end of the junction varies from germline; a read error may be responsible. Germline CDR1 SGHVS, CDR2 FQNEAQ. This CDR3 has 16 residues. The data were obtained in a study of cytomegalovirus exposure and HLA in healthy donors. Whole-study results and caveats: The authors excluded some V segments, including TRBV6-2 and TRBV6-3, as indistinguishable. In most subjects, TCR beta sequences reportedly gave accurate predictions of HLA-A and HLA-B alleles. Associated with HLA alleles at 0.05 false discovery rate in a later analysis were about 17,000 TCR beta sequences.

This PCR relied on a set of 60 Vbeta primers and 13 Jbeta primers. TCRdb's table, derived via immunoSEQ multiplex PCR, lists solely in-frame clones and lacks some. Its table records around 150,000 clones. Sample: PBMCs. This sequence was found in a man aged 30 to 39 in good health and CMV-seronegative. The V gene is TRBV7-8, the J gene TRBJ2-3; D unclear. The CDR3 region has the DNA TGTGCCAGCAGCTTAGCAGTCTTAATGGGCACAGATATGCAGTATTTT. This encodes CASSLAVLMGTDMQYF.